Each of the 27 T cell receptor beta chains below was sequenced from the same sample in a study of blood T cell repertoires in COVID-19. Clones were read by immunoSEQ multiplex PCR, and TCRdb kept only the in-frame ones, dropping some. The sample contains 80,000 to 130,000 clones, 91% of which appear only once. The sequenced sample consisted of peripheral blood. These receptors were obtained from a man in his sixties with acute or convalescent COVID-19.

CDR3 residues: CASSEWAGAGYTF. The DNA for the CDR3 is TGTGCCAGCAGTGAATGGGCAGGGGCAGGCTACACCTTC. V and J are TRBV6-1 and TRBJ1-2; tentative D call: TRBD1 (6 bases). V was cut by 2 bases and J by 8 bases, with 12 bases left in between. This CDR3 spans 13 amino acids. Per the germline V gene, CDR1 is MNHNS and CDR2 is SASEGT.

The CDR3 protein is CASSLRTGVAEAFF. In DNA, the CDR3 is TGTGCCAGCAGCTTAAGGACAGGGGTTGCTGAAGCTTTCTTT. V gene TRBV7-8 combines with J gene TRBJ1-1, with 9 positions matching TRBD1. CDR1 is SGHVS and CDR2 is FQNEAQ in the germline V gene. This CDR3 is built from 14 residues. V gave up 2 bases and J gave up 6 bases; unmatched junction bases: 4.

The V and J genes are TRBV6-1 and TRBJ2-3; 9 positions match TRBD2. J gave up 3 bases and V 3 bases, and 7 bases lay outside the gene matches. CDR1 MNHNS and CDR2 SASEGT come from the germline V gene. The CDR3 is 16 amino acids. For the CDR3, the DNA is TGTGCCAGCAGTGAGTCTGGCGCGGGGGGGACAGATACGCAGTATTTT. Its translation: CASSESGAGGTDTQYF.

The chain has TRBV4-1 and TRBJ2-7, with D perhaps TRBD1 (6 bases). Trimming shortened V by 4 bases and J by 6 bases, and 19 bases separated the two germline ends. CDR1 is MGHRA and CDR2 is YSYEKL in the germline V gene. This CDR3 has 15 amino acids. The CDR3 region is CASSPNSRGMGEQYF. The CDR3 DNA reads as TGCGCCAGCAGCCCAAACTCCAGGGGAATGGGCGAGCAGTACTTC.

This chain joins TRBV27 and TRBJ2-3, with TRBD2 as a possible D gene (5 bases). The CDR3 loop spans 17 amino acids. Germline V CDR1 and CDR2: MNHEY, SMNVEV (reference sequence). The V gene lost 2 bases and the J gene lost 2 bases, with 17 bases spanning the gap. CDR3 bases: TGTGCCAGCAGTTTAGACCCGAGGGCGGAACTCACAGATACGCAGTATTTT. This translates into CASSLDPRAELTDTQYF.

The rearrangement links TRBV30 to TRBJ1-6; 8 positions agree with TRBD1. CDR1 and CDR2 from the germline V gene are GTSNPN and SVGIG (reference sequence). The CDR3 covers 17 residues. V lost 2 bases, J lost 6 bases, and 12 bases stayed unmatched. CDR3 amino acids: CAWSPAGTGRLNSPLHF. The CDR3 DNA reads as TGTGCCTGGAGTCCCGCGGGGACAGGTCGTCTTAATTCACCCCTCCACTTT.

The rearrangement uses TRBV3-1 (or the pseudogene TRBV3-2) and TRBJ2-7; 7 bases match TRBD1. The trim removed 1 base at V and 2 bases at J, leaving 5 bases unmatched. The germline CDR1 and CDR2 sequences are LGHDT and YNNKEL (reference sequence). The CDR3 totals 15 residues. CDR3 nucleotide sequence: TGTGCCAGCAGCCAAGGAAGAGGGGGCCCCTACGAGCAGTACGTC. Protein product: CASSQGRGGPYEQYV.

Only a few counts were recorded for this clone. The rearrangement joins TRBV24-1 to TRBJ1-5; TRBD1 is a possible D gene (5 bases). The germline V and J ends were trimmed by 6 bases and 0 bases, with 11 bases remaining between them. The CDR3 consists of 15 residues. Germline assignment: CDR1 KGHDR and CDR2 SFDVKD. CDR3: CATSKGGDSNQPQHF. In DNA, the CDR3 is TGTGCCACCAGTAAAGGAGGGGATAGCAATCAGCCCCAGCATTTT.

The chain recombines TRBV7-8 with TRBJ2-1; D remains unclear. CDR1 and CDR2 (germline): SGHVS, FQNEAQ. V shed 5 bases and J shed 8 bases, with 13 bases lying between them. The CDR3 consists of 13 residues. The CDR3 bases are TGTGCCAGCAGCAATCGGAGTGGCTATGAGCAGTTCTTC. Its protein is CASSNRSGYEQFF.

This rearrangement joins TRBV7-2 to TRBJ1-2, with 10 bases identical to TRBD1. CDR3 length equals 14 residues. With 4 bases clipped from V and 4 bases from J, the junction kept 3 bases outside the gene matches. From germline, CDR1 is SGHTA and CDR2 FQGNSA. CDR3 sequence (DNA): TGTGCCAGCAGCTCCGGGACAGGGGCCTATGGCTACACCTTC. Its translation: CASSSGTGAYGYTF.

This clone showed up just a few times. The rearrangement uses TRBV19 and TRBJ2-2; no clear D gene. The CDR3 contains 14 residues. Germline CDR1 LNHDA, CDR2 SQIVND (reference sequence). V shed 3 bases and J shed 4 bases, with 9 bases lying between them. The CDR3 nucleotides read TGTGCCAGTAGTATTTGGGCCGGCACCGGGGAGCTGTTTTTT. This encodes CASSIWAGTGELFF.

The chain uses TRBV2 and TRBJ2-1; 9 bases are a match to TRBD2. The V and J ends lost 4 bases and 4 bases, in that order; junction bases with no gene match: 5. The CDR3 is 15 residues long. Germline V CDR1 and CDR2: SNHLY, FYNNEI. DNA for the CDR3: TGTGCCAGCAGTGTGGCGGGAGGGGTTTACAATGAGCAGTTCTTC. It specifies CASSVAGGVYNEQFF. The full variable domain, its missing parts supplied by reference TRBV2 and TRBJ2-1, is EPEVTQTPSHQVTQMGQEVILRCVPISNHLYFYWYRQILGQKVEFLVSFYNNEISEKSEIFDDQFSVERPDGSNFTLKIRSTKLEDSAMYFCASSVAGGVYNEQFFGPGTRLTVL.

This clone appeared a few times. The CDR3 bases are TGTGCCAGCAGTTTAAGAGCAGGGAGGAACGAGCAGTACTTC. It specifies CASSLRAGRNEQYF. The rearrangement links TRBV28 to TRBJ2-7; tentatively, D is TRBD2 (6 bases). CDR1 and CDR2 from the germline V gene are MDHEN and SYDVKM. This CDR3 comprises 14 residues. The germline V and J ends were trimmed by 2 bases and 5 bases, with 13 bases remaining between them.

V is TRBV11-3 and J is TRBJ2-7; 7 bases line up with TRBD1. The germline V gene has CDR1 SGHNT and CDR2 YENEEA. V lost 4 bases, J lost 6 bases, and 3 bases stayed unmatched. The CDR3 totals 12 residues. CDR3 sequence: CASSWNRGEQYF. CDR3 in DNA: TGTGCCAGCAGCTGGAACAGGGGCGAGCAGTACTTC.

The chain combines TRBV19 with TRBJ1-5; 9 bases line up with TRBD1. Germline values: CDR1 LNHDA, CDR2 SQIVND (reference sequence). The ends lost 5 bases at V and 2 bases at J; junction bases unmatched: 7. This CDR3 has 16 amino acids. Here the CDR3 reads CASSGYRGQGNQPQHF. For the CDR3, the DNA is TGTGCCAGTAGTGGGTACAGGGGGCAGGGCAATCAGCCCCAGCATTTT.

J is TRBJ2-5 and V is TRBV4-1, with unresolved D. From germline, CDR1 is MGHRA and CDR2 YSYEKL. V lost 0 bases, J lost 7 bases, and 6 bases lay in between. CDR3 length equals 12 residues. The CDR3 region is CASSQDPGTQYF. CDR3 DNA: TGCGCCAGCAGCCAAGATCCAGGGACCCAGTACTTC.

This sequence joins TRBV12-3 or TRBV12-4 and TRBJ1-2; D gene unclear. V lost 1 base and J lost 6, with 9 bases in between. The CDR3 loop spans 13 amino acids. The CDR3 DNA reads TGTGCCAGCAGTTTAGGGTGGGAGGATGGCTACACCTTC. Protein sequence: CASSLGWEDGYTF.

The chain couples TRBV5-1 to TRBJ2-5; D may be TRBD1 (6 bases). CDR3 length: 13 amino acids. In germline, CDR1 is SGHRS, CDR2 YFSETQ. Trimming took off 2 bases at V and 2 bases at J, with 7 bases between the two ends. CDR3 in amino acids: CASSFGQQETQYF. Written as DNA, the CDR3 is TGCGCCAGCAGCTTCGGACAGCAAGAGACCCAGTACTTC.

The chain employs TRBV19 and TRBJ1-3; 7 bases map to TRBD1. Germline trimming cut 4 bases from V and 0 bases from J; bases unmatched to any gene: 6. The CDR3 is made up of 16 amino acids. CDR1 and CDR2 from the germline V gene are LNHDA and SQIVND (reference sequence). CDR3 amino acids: CASSTRGQSSGNTIYF. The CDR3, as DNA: TGTGCCAGTAGTACCAGGGGACAGTCCTCTGGAAACACCATATATTTT.

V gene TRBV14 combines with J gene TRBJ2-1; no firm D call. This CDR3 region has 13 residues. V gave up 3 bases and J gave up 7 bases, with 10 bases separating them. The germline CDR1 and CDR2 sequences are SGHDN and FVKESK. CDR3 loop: CASSQVTVNEQFF. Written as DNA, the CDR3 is TGTGCCAGCAGCCAGGTAACAGTGAATGAGCAGTTCTTC.

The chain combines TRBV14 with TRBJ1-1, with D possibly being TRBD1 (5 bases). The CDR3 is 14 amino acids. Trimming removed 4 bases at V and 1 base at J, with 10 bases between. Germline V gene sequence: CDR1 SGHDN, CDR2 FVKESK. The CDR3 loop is CASSPLTANTEAFF. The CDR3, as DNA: TGTGCCAGCAGCCCACTGACAGCGAACACTGAAGCTTTCTTT.

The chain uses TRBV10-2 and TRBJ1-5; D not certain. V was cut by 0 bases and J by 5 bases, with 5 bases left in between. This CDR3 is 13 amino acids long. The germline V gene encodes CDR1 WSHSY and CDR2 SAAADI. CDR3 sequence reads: CASSESRDQPQHF. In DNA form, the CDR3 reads TGCGCCAGCAGTGAGTCGAGGGATCAGCCCCAGCATTTT.

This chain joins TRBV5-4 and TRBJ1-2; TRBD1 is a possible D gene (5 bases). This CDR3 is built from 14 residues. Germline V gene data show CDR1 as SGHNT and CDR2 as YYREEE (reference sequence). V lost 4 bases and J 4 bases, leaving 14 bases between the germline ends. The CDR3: CASSPGGLFYGYTF. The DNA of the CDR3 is TGTGCCAGCAGCCCGGGGGGACTGTTCTATGGCTACACCTTC.

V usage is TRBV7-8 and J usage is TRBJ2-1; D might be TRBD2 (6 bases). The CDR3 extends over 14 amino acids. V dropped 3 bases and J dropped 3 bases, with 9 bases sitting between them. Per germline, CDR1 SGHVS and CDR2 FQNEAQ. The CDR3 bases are TGTGCCAGCAGCTTTGGAGCGGGCTACAATGAGCAGTTCTTC. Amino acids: CASSFGAGYNEQFF.

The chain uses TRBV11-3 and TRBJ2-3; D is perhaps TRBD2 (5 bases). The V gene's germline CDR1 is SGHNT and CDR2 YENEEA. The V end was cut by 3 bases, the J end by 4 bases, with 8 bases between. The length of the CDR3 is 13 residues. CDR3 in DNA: TGTGCCAGCAGCTTCGGGGAGCCAGATACGCAGTATTTT. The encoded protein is CASSFGEPDTQYF.

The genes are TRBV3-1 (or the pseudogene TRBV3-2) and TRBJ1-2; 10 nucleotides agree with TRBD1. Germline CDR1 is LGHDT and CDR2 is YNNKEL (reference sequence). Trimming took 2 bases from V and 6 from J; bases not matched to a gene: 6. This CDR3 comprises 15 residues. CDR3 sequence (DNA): TGTGCCAGCAGCCAATACGGGACAGGGGATGATGGCTACACCTTC. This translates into CASSQYGTGDDGYTF.

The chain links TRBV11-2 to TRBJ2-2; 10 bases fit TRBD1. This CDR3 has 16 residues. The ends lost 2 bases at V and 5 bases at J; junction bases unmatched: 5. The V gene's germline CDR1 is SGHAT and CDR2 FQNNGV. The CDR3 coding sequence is TGTGCCAGCAGCTTACGGACAGGGGGGTTAACCGGGGAGCTGTTTTTT. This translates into CASSLRTGGLTGELFF.